This T cell receptor beta chain came from a study of human T cells and chemical hapten exposure. As to time point: pre-sensitization, week 0. Specified treatment: therapeutic diphenylcyclopropenone sensitization with weekly scalp DPC. TCRdb independently ran MiXCR on the RACE reads; one entry per CDR3 protein. The sample contains 250,000 or so distinct CDR3 sequences, around 7.3% of which appear only once. This material consisted of whole blood, taken in connection with sensitization to the hapten diphenylcyclopropenone (DPC). The sequence derives from a man in his late teens or twenties with alopecia areata. Some clones in this sample may be carry-over from other donors' samples.

The CDR3 DNA reads TGTGCCAGCAGCTTGAGGGAGACTAATGAAAAACTGTTTTTT. Residues: CASSLRETNEKLFF. The V call is TRBV5-4, the J call TRBJ1-4; the D is unclear. Per germline, CDR1 SGHNT and CDR2 YYREEE (reference sequence). This CDR3 comprises 14 residues. With 1 base removed from V and 2 bases from J, the gap between germline ends came to 6 bases.